Listed here are 22 T cell receptor beta chains from one sample, sequenced in a study of blood T cell repertoires in COVID-19. The protocol was immunoSEQ multiplex PCR, while the TCRdb copy is restricted to in-frame clones and leaves out a portion. The data hold some 300,000 clones, with 85% observed a single time. The sequenced material came from peripheral blood. The receptors were gathered from a woman between 50 and 59 years old with active or convalescent COVID-19.

The chain joins TRBV5-1 to TRBJ1-1, with D hard to call. Trimming removed 4 bases from V and 2 bases from J, with 12 bases in between. Looked up from germline, CDR1 is SGHRS and CDR2 is YFSETQ. This CDR3 contains 14 residues. The CDR3 nucleotides are TGCGCCAGCAGCCTCAAAGATAGAAACACTGAAGCTTTCTTT. Residues: CASSLKDRNTEAFF.

The chain is built from TRBV29-1 and TRBJ2-2, with 7 bases matching TRBD1. From germline, CDR1 is SQVTM and CDR2 ANQGSEA. CDR3 length equals 15 residues. V shed 6 bases and J 2 bases; nucleotides not matched to a gene: 9. CDR3 bases: TGCAGCGTACCCAAGGGGGCTCTAAACACCGGGGAGCTGTTTTTT. Translation gives CSVPKGALNTGELFF.

This sequence joins TRBV10-3 and TRBJ2-7, with 8 positions matching TRBD1. The CDR3 sequence is 12 residues long. The V segment lost 4 bases and the J segment 9 bases; nucleotides outside the gene matches: 5. Germline V gives CDR1 ENHRY, CDR2 SYGVKD. As DNA, the CDR3 is TGTGCCATCAGTGGACAGGGGACGACGCAGTACTTC. Translated, it gives CAISGQGTTQYF.

This chain joins TRBV19 and TRBJ2-1, with 15 bases matching TRBD2. Germline V gives CDR1 LNHDA, CDR2 SQIVND (reference sequence). The trim removed 4 bases at V and 7 bases at J, leaving 2 bases unmatched. The CDR3 contains 15 residues. The CDR3 loop reads CASSTGTSGRNEQFF. The CDR3 region has the DNA TGTGCCAGTAGTACCGGGACTAGCGGGAGGAATGAGCAGTTCTTC.

This chain connects TRBV11-2 to TRBJ2-7; D is uncertain. Germline-derived CDR1 and CDR2 are SGHAT and FQNNGV. The CDR3 extends over 12 amino acids. Trimming pared 1 base from V and 6 bases from J, leaving 7 bases between. The DNA for the CDR3 is TGTGCCAGCAGCTTAGCCTTCAGCGAGCAGTACTTC. This codes for CASSLAFSEQYF.

The chain employs TRBV6-5 and TRBJ1-1; D unclear. Germline values: CDR1 MNHEY, CDR2 SVGAGI. Trimming took off 4 bases at V and 4 bases at J, with 7 bases between the two ends. CDR3 length: 12 amino acids. The CDR3 DNA reads as TGTGCCAGCAGTTCACATTTCACTGAAGCTTTCTTT. This codes for CASSSHFTEAFF.

The chain employs TRBV7-6 and TRBJ2-7; a possible D gene is TRBD2 (6 bases). Germline CDR1 reads SGHVS; CDR2 reads FNYEAQ. CDR3 length: 14 residues. The V gene lost 0 bases and the J gene lost 6 bases, with 12 bases spanning the gap. The DNA of the CDR3 is TGTGCCAGCAGCTTAGCGGGGGGAGATTCCGAGCAGTACTTC. Translated: CASSLAGGDSEQYF.

This clone was observed a few times. V gene TRBV3-1 (or the pseudogene TRBV3-2) combines with J gene TRBJ1-3; 9 bases line up with TRBD1. This CDR3 spans 16 amino acids. J lost 1 base, V lost 1 base, and 2 bases had no gene match. CDR1 is LGHDT and CDR2 is YNNKEL in the germline V gene (reference sequence). In nucleotides, the CDR3 is TGTGCCAGCAGCCAAGGGACAGGGGTTTCTGGAAACACCATATATTTT. It encodes CASSQGTGVSGNTIYF.

This clone was recorded once. DNA for the CDR3: TGTGCCTGGAGTGTACTCCAGCGGGAGTTCTCCGAGCAGTACTTC. It specifies CAWSVLQREFSEQYF. The chain carries TRBV30 and TRBJ2-7, with 8 nucleotides matching TRBD2. The CDR3 is 15 amino acids. CDR1 is GTSNPN and CDR2 is SVGIG in the germline V gene (reference sequence). V lost 0 bases to trimming and J lost 6 bases; unmatched junction nucleotides: 10.

The chain employs TRBV5-4 and TRBJ1-1; D unresolved. Germline CDR1 SGHNT, CDR2 YYREEE (reference sequence). The CDR3 contains 16 residues. Trimming removed 1 base at V and 8 bases at J, with 21 bases between. The CDR3 here is CASSLLMPRSGSEAFF. Written as DNA, the CDR3 is TGTGCCAGCAGCTTGTTAATGCCCCGGTCCGGTTCCGAAGCTTTCTTT.

V usage is TRBV28 and J usage is TRBJ2-1; possible D gene TRBD2, 6 bases. CDR3 length: 15 residues. Trimming cost V 7 bases and J 3 bases, with 16 bases left between them. The germline gives CDR1 MDHEN, CDR2 SYDVKM. CDR3 region: CASKGGAGIYNEQFF. The CDR3 DNA follows: TGTGCCAGCAAGGGCGGTGCGGGAATCTACAATGAGCAGTTCTTC.

This clone has only one observation. The chain links TRBV6-5 to TRBJ1-1; D is unresolved. V lost 4 bases and J lost 0, with 9 bases in between. This CDR3 contains 14 residues. Germline V CDR1 and CDR2: MNHEY, SVGAGI. The CDR3 spells CASSFQALNTEAFF. Written as DNA, the CDR3 is TGTGCCAGCAGTTTCCAGGCCCTGAACACTGAAGCTTTCTTT.

The rearrangement uses TRBV2 and TRBJ2-7; 8 nucleotides align to TRBD1. Per germline, CDR1 SNHLY and CDR2 FYNNEI. This CDR3 region has 15 residues. V lost 7 bases and J lost 5; bases outside the gene matches: 13. The CDR3 protein is CASTTAGQGSHEQYF. The CDR3 DNA is TGTGCCAGCACCACCGCCGGACAGGGTAGCCACGAGCAGTACTTC.

This rearrangement joins TRBV11-2 to TRBJ2-1; 9 bases line up with TRBD2. CDR3 length equals 16 residues. J gave up 4 bases and V 2 bases, and 6 bases lay outside the gene matches. The germline CDR1 and CDR2 sequences are SGHAT and FQNNGV. The chain's CDR3 is CASSLLAGASYNEQFF. The CDR3 DNA reads as TGTGCCAGCAGCTTATTAGCGGGAGCGAGTTACAATGAGCAGTTCTTC.

The rearrangement uses TRBV2 and TRBJ1-2; D remains unclear. The germline V and J ends were trimmed by 8 bases and 0 bases, with 13 bases remaining between them. CDR3 size: 14 residues. Germline CDR1 is SNHLY and CDR2 is FYNNEI. CDR3 nucleotide sequence: TGTGCCAGCGGGAGCGGGAGGACTAACTATGGCTACACCTTC. Translation: CASGSGRTNYGYTF.

This chain uses TRBV21-1 with TRBJ2-5; the table gives TRBD2 as D, unverified against the DNA. TRBV21-1 is a listed pseudogene. The CDR3 is 21 amino acids. CDR3 sequence (DNA): TGTGCCAGCAGCAAGTGGGGGGGAAGTTGGGAGTGGCCGTCGACAAGAGAGACCCAGTACTTC. Translated, it gives CASSKWGGSWEWPSTRETQYF.

The chain recombines TRBV7-9 with TRBJ2-3; D possibly corresponds to TRBD2 (7 bases). The CDR3 length is 16 residues. Germline CDR1 is SEHNR and CDR2 is FQNEAQ (reference sequence). Trimming left V 5 bases short and J 0 bases short, with 15 bases between. CDR3 amino acids: CASSKAGAPSTDTQYF. The CDR3 bases are TGTGCCAGCAGCAAGGCGGGGGCCCCTAGCACAGATACGCAGTATTTT.

This rearrangement joins TRBV5-1 to TRBJ1-3; D unclear. Trimming took 4 bases from V and 6 from J, leaving 11 bases between them. This CDR3 spans 13 amino acids. Germline values: CDR1 SGHRS, CDR2 YFSETQ. CDR3 in DNA: TGCGCCAGCAGCCCGGGAGGAGAAAACACCATATATTTT. Translation: CASSPGGENTIYF. Using reference TRBV5-1 and TRBJ1-3 for the parts outside the CDR3, the full variable domain is KAGVTQTPRYLIKTRGQQVTLSCSPISGHRSVSWYQQTPGQGLQFLFEYFSETQRNKGNFPGRFSGRQFSNSRSEMNVSTLELGDSALYLCASSPGGENTIYFGEGSWLTVV.

V gene TRBV4-1 combines with J gene TRBJ2-4; 9 nucleotides match TRBD2. J lost 10 bases, V lost 4 bases, and 8 bases had no gene match. CDR3 length equals 14 residues. Germline V gene data show CDR1 as MGHRA and CDR2 as YSYEKL. CDR3 nucleotide sequence: TGCGCCAGCAGCCCGGGACTAGCAGGGGTTATTCAGTACTTC. Amino acids: CASSPGLAGVIQYF.

This clone was observed a handful of times. This sequence joins TRBV7-9 and TRBJ2-3, with a possible D match to TRBD2 (6 bases). CDR3 length: 15 residues. Germline V lookup: CDR1 SEHNR, CDR2 FQNEAQ (reference sequence). V gave up 6 bases and J gave up 2 bases, with 15 bases separating them. The DNA for the CDR3 is TGTGCCAGCAGGCTAAATTTGCGGGACACAGATACGCAGTATTTT. As protein: CASRLNLRDTDTQYF. Full variable domain (outside the CDR3, taken from reference TRBV7-9 and TRBJ2-3): DTGVSQNPRHKITKRGQNVTFRCDPISEHNRLYWYRQTLGQGPEFLTYFQNEAQLEKSRLLSDRFSAERPKGSFSTLEIQRTEQGDSAMYLCASRLNLRDTDTQYFGPGTRLTVL.

This clone showed up just once. This CDR3 is CASSSYRGSKNIQYF. The CDR3 bases are TGTGCCAGCAGCTCCTACAGGGGGTCCAAAAACATTCAGTACTTC. The chain links TRBV11-2 to TRBJ2-4; 8 bases agree with TRBD1. This CDR3 comprises 15 residues. V shed 4 bases and J 2 bases; nucleotides not matched to a gene: 4. Germline CDR1 is SGHAT and CDR2 is FQNNGV.

The CDR3 coding sequence is TGTGCCAGTAGTATAACTCCAGGGAATCAGCCCCAGCATTTT. Amino acid sequence: CASSITPGNQPQHF. The V gene is TRBV19, the J gene TRBJ1-5, with a weak D call TRBD1 (5 bases). Trimming removed 2 bases from V and 4 bases from J, with 9 bases in between. This CDR3 spans 14 amino acids. The germline V gene has CDR1 LNHDA and CDR2 SQIVND (reference sequence).